This TCR beta chain stems from a study of T cell changes during pregnancy in multiple sclerosis. The germline V and J ends were trimmed by 3 bases and 9 bases, with 21 bases remaining between them. The germline V gene encodes CDR1 SGDLS and CDR2 YYNGEE. The CDR3 sequence is 15 residues long. TCRdb's copy holds only in-frame clones and misses some; the assay was immunoSEQ multiplex PCR. The repertoire holds over 50,000 clones, with about 87% as singletons. V usage is TRBV9 and J usage is TRBJ1-1; the D gene is possibly TRBD1 (5 bases). The material sequenced was peripheral blood from another person, used as feeder cells. This sequence was found in a human donor whose cells served as feeder cells for cultures in a pregnancy study. The CDR3 region has the DNA TGTGCCAGCAGCGCTATCGGGACGGGGGGGTACCAAGCTTTCTTT. Translated: CASSAIGTGGYQAFF.